This is a list of T cell receptor beta chains from one sample in a study of human T cells and chemical hapten exposure. Each CDR3 protein is one row after TCRdb ran MiXCR on the RACE reads. The data contain 13,000 to 15,000 distinct CDR3 sequences, over 15% of them singletons. Sequenced material: whole blood, taken in connection with sensitization to the hapten diphenylcyclopropenone (DPC). The receptors come from a woman aged 25 to 39 with alopecia areata. Some clones in this sample may be carry-over from other donors' samples. Both conserved end residues are part of each CDR3. D genes are given only for firm matches. Rows give clone size only sometimes, using once, few, many, or a class for an expanded clone.

v_gene,abundance,d_gene,j_gene,CDR3aa,CDR3nt
TRBV4-2,medium-sized,NA,TRBJ1-3,CASSQATQWQVLASGNTIYF,TGTGCCAGCAGCCAGGCTACGCAGTGGCAGGTACTCGCCTCTGGAAACACCATATATTTT
TRBV7-6,medium-sized,NA,TRBJ1-1,CASSLLVGTASNTEAFF,TGTGCCAGCAGCTTATTGGTCGGAACAGCGTCTAACACTGAAGCTTTCTTT
TRBV4-2,medium-sized,NA,TRBJ1-2,CASSQDRGSANYGYTF,TGTGCCAGCAGCCAAGATCGAGGTTCGGCTAACTATGGCTACACCTTC
TRBV19,NA,NA,TRBJ1-5,CVSSAPRRASNQPQHF,TGTGTCAGTAGTGCCCCTCGTAGAGCCTCCAACCAGCCCCAGCATTTT
TRBV11-2,NA,NA,TRBJ2-7,CASRTGDLPGEQYF,TGTGCCAGCAGGACAGGCGATCTCCCCGGCGAGCAGTACTTC
TRBV11-2,few,TRBD1,TRBJ2-3,CASSRTGTSSDTQYF,TGTGCCAGCAGCAGGACAGGGACAAGCTCAGATACGCAGTATTTT
TRBV29-1,many,NA,TRBJ2-1,CSVLYVLSYNEQFF,TGCAGCGTCCTATATGTGTTGTCCTACAATGAGCAGTTCTTC
TRBV20-1,few,TRBD1,TRBJ1-5,CSARTGIYQPQHF,TGCAGTGCTAGGACAGGGATCTATCAGCCCCAGCATTTT
TRBV21-1,medium-sized,NA,TRBJ2-1,CASSKGGTSCNEQFF,TGTGCCAGCAGCAAAGGAGGGACTAGCTGCAATGAGCAGTTCTTC
TRBV10-3,medium-sized,TRBD1,TRBJ1-1,CASRQGASEAFF,TGTGCCAGCAGACAGGGGGCAAGTGAAGCTTTCTTT
TRBV3-1,many,NA,TRBJ1-3,CASSRTDNVGNTIYF,TGTGCCAGCAGCAGAACAGATAACGTTGGAAACACCATATATTTT
TRBV4-1,medium-sized,NA,TRBJ1-4,CASSQVREKLFF,TGCGCCAGCAGCCAAGTGCGCGAAAAACTGTTTTTT
TRBV6-2/TRBV6-3,medium-sized,TRBD2,TRBJ2-1,CASNGLAGNEQFF,TGTGCCAGCAATGGACTAGCGGGGAATGAGCAGTTCTTC
TRBV5-1,many,NA,TRBJ2-1,CASSFDGSSYNEQFF,TGCGCCAGCAGCTTCGACGGGAGCTCCTACAATGAGCAGTTCTTC
TRBV11-2,medium-sized,NA,TRBJ1-1,CASSLARGRTEAFF,TGTGCCAGCAGCTTAGCCCGGGGGCGGACTGAAGCTTTCTTT
TRBV5-1,NA,TRBD1,TRBJ1-5,CASSLAGTANQPQHF,TGCGCCAGCAGCTTGGCCGGGACAGCGAATCAGCCCCAGCATTTT
TRBV10-2,medium-sized,NA,TRBJ1-1,CASSEYLGVLNTEAFF,TGCGCCAGCAGTGAATACCTAGGAGTGCTGAACACTGAAGCTTTCTTT
TRBV29-1,NA,NA,TRBJ2-1,CSVHGGGEQFF,TGCAGCGTCCATGGGGGAGGTGAGCAGTTCTTC
TRBV11-2,many,NA,TRBJ2-3,CASSLTGSTSTDTQYF,TGTGCCAGCAGCCTGACAGGATCAACTAGCACAGATACGCAGTATTTT
TRBV19,medium-sized,TRBD2,TRBJ2-1,CASSQGLAYDEQFF,TGTGCCAGTAGTCAGGGACTAGCTTACGATGAGCAGTTCTTC
TRBV9,many,NA,TRBJ1-6,CASSVAGDSPLHF,TGTGCCAGCAGCGTAGCTGGTGATTCACCCCTCCACTTT
TRBV18,medium-sized,TRBD1,TRBJ1-2,CASSPDRDYGYTF,TGTGCCAGCTCTCCGGACAGGGACTATGGCTACACCTTC
TRBV12-5,medium-sized,TRBD1,TRBJ1-5,CASGKQGARNQPQHF,TGTGCTAGTGGCAAACAGGGGGCGCGGAATCAGCCCCAGCATTTT
TRBV19,medium-sized,NA,TRBJ1-4,CASSPYRAGEKLFF,TGTGCCAGTTCACCCTACAGGGCTGGGGAAAAACTGTTTTTT
TRBV24-1,many,NA,TRBJ2-1,CATSNIYNEQFF,TGTGCCACCAGTAACATTTACAATGAGCAGTTCTTC
TRBV10-3,many,TRBD1,TRBJ1-3,CASEQGAGNTIYF,TGTGCCAGCGAACAGGGGGCTGGAAACACCATATATTTT